This TCR beta chain was obtained from a study of cytomegalovirus exposure and HLA in healthy donors. This clone has only a few counts. PCR primers comprised 60 Vbeta and 13 Jbeta primers. Data came from immunoSEQ multiplex PCR; TCRdb stores just in-frame clones and leaves some out. The data hold 150,000 to 200,000 clones, with around 85% observed a single time. Sequenced input: PBMCs. This sequence was found in a man aged 40-49 years in good health and CMV-seropositive.

The CDR3 DNA sequence: TGTGCCAGCAGTGAGATCCGGAGCTCCTACAATGAGCAGTTCTTC. It specifies CASSEIRSSYNEQFF. The rearrangement joins TRBV7-3 to TRBJ2-1; D is ambiguous. Trimming took off 6 bases at V and 0 bases at J, with 12 bases between the two ends. CDR3 length equals 15 residues. From germline, CDR1 is SGHTA and CDR2 FQGTGA. The whole variable domain, remainder taken from reference TRBV7-3 and TRBJ2-1, is GAGVSQTPSNKVTEKGKYVELRCDPISGHTALYWYRQSLGQGPEFLIYFQGTGAADDSGLPNDRFFAVRPEGSVSTLKIQRTERGDSAVYLCASSEIRSSYNEQFFGPGTRLTVL.